Reported below is one T cell receptor beta chain. Its antigen is currently unknown. Generated by immunoSEQ multiplex PCR, the TCRdb table keeps only in-frame clones and is missing some. The sample lists around 1.5 million clones, 95% to 99% seen once, with approximately 0.44% in the top ten. Trimming cost V 0 bases and J 7 bases, with 9 bases left between them. The CDR3 is 13 residues long. CDR1 and CDR2 (germline): SGHAT, FQNNGV. This entry comes from a study of shared clonotypes between healthy human individuals. The study's findings and limits: In contrast to clonotypes shared by all four donors, non-shared clonotypes had lower generation probabilities. The genetic and exposure-history diversity represented was limited by few donors.

Every donor, a Caucasian adult, lived in Nashville, Tennessee. Partitioning of CD4+ cells yielded a CD45RA+ naive subset and a CD45RA-negative memory subset. This chain uses TRBV11-2 with TRBJ1-2, with D unresolved. The clonotype was recovered from a man younger than 45 in good health. The specimen was naive CD4+ T cells sorted from blood. The subset: CD45RA+ positively selected. DNA for the CDR3: TGTGCCAGCAGCTTAGACTATGTCAGTGGCTACACCTTC. Translating it yields CASSLDYVSGYTF.